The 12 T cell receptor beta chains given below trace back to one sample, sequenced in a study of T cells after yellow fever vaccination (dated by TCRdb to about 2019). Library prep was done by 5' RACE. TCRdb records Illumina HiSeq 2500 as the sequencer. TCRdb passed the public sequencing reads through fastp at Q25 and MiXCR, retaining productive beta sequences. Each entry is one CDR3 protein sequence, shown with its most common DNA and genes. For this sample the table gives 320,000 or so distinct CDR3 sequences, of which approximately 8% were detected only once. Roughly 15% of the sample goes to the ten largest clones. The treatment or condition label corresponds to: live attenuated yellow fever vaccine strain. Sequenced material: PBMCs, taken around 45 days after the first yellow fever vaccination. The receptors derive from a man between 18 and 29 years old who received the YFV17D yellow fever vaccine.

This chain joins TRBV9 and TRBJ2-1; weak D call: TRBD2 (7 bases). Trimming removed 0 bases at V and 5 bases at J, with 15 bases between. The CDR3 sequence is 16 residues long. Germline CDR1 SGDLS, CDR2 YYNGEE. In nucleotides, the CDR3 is TGTGCCAGCAGCGTAGGGAGGGGGGGGCCACACAATGAGCAGTTCTTC. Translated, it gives CASSVGRGGPHNEQFF.

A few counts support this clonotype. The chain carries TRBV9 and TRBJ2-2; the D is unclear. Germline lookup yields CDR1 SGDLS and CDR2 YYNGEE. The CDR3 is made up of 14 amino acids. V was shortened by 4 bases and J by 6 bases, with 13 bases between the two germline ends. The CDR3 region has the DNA TGTGCCAGCAGCCTCGACAACGGCGCCGGGGAGCTGTTTTTT. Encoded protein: CASSLDNGAGELFF.

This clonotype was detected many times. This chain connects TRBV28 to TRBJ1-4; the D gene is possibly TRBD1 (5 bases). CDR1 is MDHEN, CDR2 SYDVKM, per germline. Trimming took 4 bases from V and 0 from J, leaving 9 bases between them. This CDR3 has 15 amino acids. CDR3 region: CASSSRDATNEKLFF. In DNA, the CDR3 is TGTGCCAGCAGTTCAAGGGACGCAACTAATGAAAAACTGTTTTTT.

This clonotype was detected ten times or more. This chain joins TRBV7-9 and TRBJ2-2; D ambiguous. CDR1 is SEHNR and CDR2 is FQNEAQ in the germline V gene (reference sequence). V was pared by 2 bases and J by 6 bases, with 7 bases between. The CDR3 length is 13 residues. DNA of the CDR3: TGTGCCAGCAGCTTACTAGGGTCCGGGGAGCTGTTTTTT. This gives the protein CASSLLGSGELFF.

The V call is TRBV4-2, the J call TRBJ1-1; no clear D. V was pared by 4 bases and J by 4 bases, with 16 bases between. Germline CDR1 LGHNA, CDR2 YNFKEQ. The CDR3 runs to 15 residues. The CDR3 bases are TGTGCCAGCAGCCCCTACTTCTTGGGAGGCACTGAAGCTTTCTTT. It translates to CASSPYFLGGTEAFF.

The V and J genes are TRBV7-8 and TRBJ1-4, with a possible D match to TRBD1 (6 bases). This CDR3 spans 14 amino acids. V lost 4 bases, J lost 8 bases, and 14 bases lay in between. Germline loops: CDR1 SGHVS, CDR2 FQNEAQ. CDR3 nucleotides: TGTGCCAGCAGCTCACCGGACAGATTGGAAAAACTGTTTTTT. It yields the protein CASSSPDRLEKLFF.

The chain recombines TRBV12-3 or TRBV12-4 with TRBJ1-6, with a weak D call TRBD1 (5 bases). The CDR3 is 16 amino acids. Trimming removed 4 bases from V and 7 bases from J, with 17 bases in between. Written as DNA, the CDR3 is TGTGCCAGCAGTTCCTCCGGGACTCAAGGGAATTCACCCCTCCACTTT. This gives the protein CASSSSGTQGNSPLHF.

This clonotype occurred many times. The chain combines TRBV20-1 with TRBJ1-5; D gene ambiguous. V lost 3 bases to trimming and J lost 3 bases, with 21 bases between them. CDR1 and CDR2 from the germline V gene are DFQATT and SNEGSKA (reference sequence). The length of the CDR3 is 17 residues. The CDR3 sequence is CSARPRAGRGPNQPQHF. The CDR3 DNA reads TGCAGTGCTAGGCCCCGGGCGGGCCGAGGCCCCAATCAGCCCCAGCATTTT.

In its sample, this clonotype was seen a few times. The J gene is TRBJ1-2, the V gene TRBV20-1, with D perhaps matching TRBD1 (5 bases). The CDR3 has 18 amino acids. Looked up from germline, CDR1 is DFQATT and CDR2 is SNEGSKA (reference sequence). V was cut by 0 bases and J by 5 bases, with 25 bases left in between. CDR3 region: CSAREVSLGTTADYGYTF. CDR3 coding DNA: TGCAGTGCTAGAGAGGTTTCTTTAGGGACCACCGCCGATTATGGCTACACCTTC.

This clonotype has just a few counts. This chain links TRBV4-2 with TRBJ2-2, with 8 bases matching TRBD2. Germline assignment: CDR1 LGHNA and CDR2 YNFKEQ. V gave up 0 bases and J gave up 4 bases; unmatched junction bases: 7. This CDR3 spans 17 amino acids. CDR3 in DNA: TGTGCCAGCAGCCAAGATCGGGAGCGGGGGATCACCGGGGAGCTGTTTTTT. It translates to CASSQDRERGITGELFF.

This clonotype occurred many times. CDR3 nucleotides: TGTGCCAGCAGCGTAGCCCCCGTCCGTCTCCATACGCAGTATTTT. It encodes CASSVAPVRLHTQYF. The chain is built from TRBV9 and TRBJ2-3, with D unresolved. V gave up 0 bases and J gave up 7 bases, with 15 bases separating them. The CDR3 length is 15 residues. The germline CDR1 and CDR2 sequences are SGDLS and YYNGEE.

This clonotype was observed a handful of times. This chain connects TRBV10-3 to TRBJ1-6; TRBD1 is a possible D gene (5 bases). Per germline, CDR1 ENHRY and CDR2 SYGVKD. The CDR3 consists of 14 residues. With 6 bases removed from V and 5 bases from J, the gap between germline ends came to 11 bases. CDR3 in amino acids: CAIRARQNNSPLHF. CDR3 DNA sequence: TGTGCCATCAGGGCAAGACAGAATAATTCACCCCTCCACTTT.